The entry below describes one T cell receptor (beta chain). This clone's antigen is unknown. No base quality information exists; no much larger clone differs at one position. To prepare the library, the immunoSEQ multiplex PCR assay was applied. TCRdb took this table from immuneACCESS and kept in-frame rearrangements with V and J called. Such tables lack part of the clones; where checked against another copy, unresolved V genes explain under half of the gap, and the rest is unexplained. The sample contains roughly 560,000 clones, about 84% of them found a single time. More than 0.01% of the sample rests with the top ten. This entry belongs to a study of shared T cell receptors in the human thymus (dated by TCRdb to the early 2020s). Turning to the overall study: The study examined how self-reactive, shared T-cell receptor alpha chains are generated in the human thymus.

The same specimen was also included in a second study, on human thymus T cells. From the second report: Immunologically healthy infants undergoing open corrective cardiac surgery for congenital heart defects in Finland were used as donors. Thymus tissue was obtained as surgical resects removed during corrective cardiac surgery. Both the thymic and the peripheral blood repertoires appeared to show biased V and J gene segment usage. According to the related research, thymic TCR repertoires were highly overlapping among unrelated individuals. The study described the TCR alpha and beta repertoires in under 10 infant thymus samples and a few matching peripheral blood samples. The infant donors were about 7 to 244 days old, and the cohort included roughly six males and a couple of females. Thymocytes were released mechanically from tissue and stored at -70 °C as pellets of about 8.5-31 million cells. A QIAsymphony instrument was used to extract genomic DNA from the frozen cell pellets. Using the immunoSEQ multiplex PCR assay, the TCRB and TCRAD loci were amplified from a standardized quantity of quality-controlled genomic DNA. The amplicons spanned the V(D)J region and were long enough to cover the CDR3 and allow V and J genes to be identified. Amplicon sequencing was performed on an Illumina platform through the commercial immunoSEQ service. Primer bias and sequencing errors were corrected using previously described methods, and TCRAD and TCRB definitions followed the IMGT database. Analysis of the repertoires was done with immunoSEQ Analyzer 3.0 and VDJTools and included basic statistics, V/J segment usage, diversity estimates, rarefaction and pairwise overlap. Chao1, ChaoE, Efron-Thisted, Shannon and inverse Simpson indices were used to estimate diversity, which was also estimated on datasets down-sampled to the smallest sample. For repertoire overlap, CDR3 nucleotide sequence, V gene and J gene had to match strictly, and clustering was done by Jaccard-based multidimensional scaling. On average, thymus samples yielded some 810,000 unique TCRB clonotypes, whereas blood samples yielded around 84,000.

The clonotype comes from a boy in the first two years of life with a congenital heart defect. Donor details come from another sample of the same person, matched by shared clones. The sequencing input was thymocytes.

The base sequence is TGCGCCAGCAGCCAAGTTACTAGCGGGTTCTCCTACGAGCAGTACTTC. It specifies CASSQVTSGFSYEQYF. The rearrangement combines TRBV4-1 with TRBJ2-7, with 9 bases aligning to TRBD2. Spanning cysteine to phenylalanine, the CDR3 consists of 16 amino acids. Only the CDR3 region is kept as DNA, spanning 48 bases read in frame from base 1. The CDR1 and CDR2 encoded by the germline V gene are MGHRA and YSYEKL. Relative to germline, V is missing 1 base and J is missing 0 bases, with 4 bases of the junction outside any gene match.